The next 20 T cell receptor beta chains were all read from a single sample in a study of long-term antiretroviral therapy in people with HIV. The run of the v3.0 immunoSEQ assay was at survey level. Sequenced by immunoSEQ multiplex PCR; TCRdb stores in-frame clones only, minus some. The table records approximately 18,000 clones, just over 90% of them present only once. The sequences come from unsorted PBMCs, collected 0.6 years after starting antiretroviral therapy. The receptors derive from a woman aged 35 to 49 with HIV.

The chain is built from TRBV14 and TRBJ2-5; 11 bases map to TRBD1. Germline lookup yields CDR1 SGHDN and CDR2 FVKESK. The CDR3 runs 16 residues. J gave up 4 bases and V 4 bases, and 8 bases lay outside the gene matches. The CDR3 coding sequence is TGTGCCAGCAGCCCCGATCGGGACAGGGGGATAGAGACCCAGTACTTC. Its translation: CASSPDRDRGIETQYF.

V is TRBV6-5 and J is TRBJ1-6; D not certain. The CDR3 has 14 amino acids. Between the trimmed V and J ends, which lost 2 bases and 4 bases, there was a span of 6 bases. Germline V CDR1 and CDR2: MNHEY, SVGAGI. CDR3 region: CASSYKGYNSPLHF. DNA of the CDR3: TGTGCCAGCAGTTACAAGGGTTATAATTCACCCCTCCACTTT.

This chain uses TRBV10-3 with TRBJ1-2; TRBD1 is a possible D gene (6 bases). This CDR3 is 15 amino acids long. Germline CDR1 and CDR2: ENHRY and SYGVKD. The germline V and J ends were trimmed by 4 bases and 2 bases, with 14 bases remaining between them. The CDR3 coding sequence is TGTGCCATCAGTGGGGGGGACACTTTAAACTATGGCTACACCTTC. Translation: CAISGGDTLNYGYTF.

This chain uses TRBV5-1 with TRBJ2-5; TRBD1 matches 9 bases. V gave up 6 bases and J gave up 4 bases; unmatched junction bases: 7. Germline CDR1 is SGHRS and CDR2 is YFSETQ. The CDR3 is 14 amino acids. The CDR3 region is CASTTGTGPETQYF. DNA for the CDR3: TGCGCCAGCACCACCGGGACAGGGCCAGAGACCCAGTACTTC. The variable domain in full, with the rest retrieved from reference TRBV5-1 and TRBJ2-5, is KAGVTQTPRYLIKTRGQQVTLSCSPISGHRSVSWYQQTPGQGLQFLFEYFSETQRNKGNFPGRFSGRQFSNSRSEMNVSTLELGDSALYLCASTTGTGPETQYFGPGTRLLVL.

The V gene is TRBV23-1, the J gene TRBJ2-3, with unresolved D. TRBV23-1 belongs to the ORF category, with a function that is uncertain. Trimming cost V 1 base and J 2 bases, with 10 bases left between them. CDR3 length equals 15 residues. The CDR3 DNA reads as TGCGCCAGCAGTCAATGTCCCGGTTTCACAGATACGCAGTATTTT. This translates into CASSQCPGFTDTQYF.

This clone was counted once. The chain links TRBV18 to TRBJ2-7, with D possibly TRBD2 on 5 matching bases. The length of the CDR3 is 14 residues. V gave up 2 bases and J gave up 6 bases, with 14 bases separating them. CDR1 and CDR2 from the germline V gene are KGHSH and LQKENI. As DNA, the CDR3 is TGTGCCAGCTCACCAGGAGGACCTGGCTCCGAGCAGTACTTC. Translated: CASSPGGPGSEQYF.

The CDR3 spells CASSTSGGAAYEQYF. For the CDR3, the DNA is TGTGCCAGCAGCACTAGCGGGGGGGCCGCCTACGAGCAGTACTTC. V and J are TRBV7-2 and TRBJ2-7, with TRBD2 matching 13 bases. The CDR3 is 15 residues long. J lost 2 bases, V lost 5 bases, and 3 bases had no gene match. Per germline, CDR1 SGHTA and CDR2 FQGNSA.

This clone is a singleton in its sample. A read error is likely, as this CDR3 ends without the conserved phenylalanine or tryptophan. Because the CDR3's place on the DNA is in doubt, the DNA is left out and the CDR3 is given as listed by TCRdb. The chain joins TRBV10-2 to TRBJ2-7; the table names TRBD1, a call not compared with the DNA. The CDR3 comprises 11 residues, both ends counted. CDR1 is WSHSY and CDR2 is SAAADI in the germline V gene. The CDR3 here is CASSDKAGLIT.

V gene TRBV5-6 combines with J gene TRBJ1-5; D call uncertain. V gave up 0 bases and J gave up 8 bases, with 12 bases separating them. This CDR3 region has 14 residues. From germline, CDR1 is SGHDT and CDR2 YYEEEE. CDR3 sequence reads: CASSLGASQEPQHF. The CDR3 DNA sequence: TGTGCCAGCAGCTTGGGGGCCTCGCAGGAGCCCCAGCATTTT.

This chain uses TRBV2 with TRBJ1-1; D unresolved. The length of the CDR3 is 13 residues. Germline V gives CDR1 SNHLY, CDR2 FYNNEI. The V end lost 5 bases, the J end lost 4 bases, and 11 bases lay between the germline ends. Written as DNA, the CDR3 is TGTGCCAGCAGTAGGTGGGAAGTCACTGAAGCTTTCTTT. Translated, it gives CASSRWEVTEAFF.

The chain uses TRBV7-9 and TRBJ2-5, with 11 bases lining up with TRBD2. Germline-derived CDR1 and CDR2 are SEHNR and FQNEAQ (reference sequence). V was clipped by 3 bases and J by 5 bases; unmatched bases: 8. The CDR3 consists of 16 residues. CDR3 amino acids: CASSLGLADPGETQYF. The CDR3 nucleotides read TGTGCCAGCAGCTTGGGACTAGCGGACCCCGGGGAGACCCAGTACTTC.

The chain has TRBV7-9 and TRBJ2-1, with D perhaps given as TRBD1 or TRBD2 (5 bases each). The CDR3 sequence is 13 residues long. Between the trimmed V and J ends, which lost 11 bases and 10 bases, there was a span of 21 bases. CDR1 is SEHNR and CDR2 is FQNEAQ in the germline V gene (reference sequence). CDR3 DNA sequence: TGTGCCCGGGGTGGGGCGGGTACGTGGGAGCAGTTCTTC. As protein: CARGGAGTWEQFF.

This chain connects TRBV6-6 to TRBJ2-7; TRBD1 might be the D (7 bases). Trimming pared 6 bases from V and 3 bases from J, leaving 15 bases between. The CDR3 sequence is 14 residues long. Germline CDR1 reads MNHNY; CDR2 reads SVGAGI (reference sequence). In DNA form, the CDR3 reads TGTGCCAGCAGAACGGGGGACAGTCGCTACGAGCAGTACTTC. Amino acids: CASRTGDSRYEQYF.

The chain couples TRBV7-8 to TRBJ1-2; D is uncertain. V was pared by 5 bases and J by 3 bases, with 16 bases between. The CDR3 consists of 15 residues. Germline V gene lookup returns CDR1 SGHVS and CDR2 FQNEAQ. The CDR3 DNA is TGTGCCAGCAGCGTTGTGGGATGGGTGGACTATGGCTACACCTTC. It encodes CASSVVGWVDYGYTF.

This CDR3 reads CSAPTGAPTDTQYF. The CDR3 coding sequence is TGCAGCGCTCCAACGGGGGCCCCTACAGATACGCAGTATTTT. The chain uses TRBV29-1 and TRBJ2-3, with D perhaps being TRBD1 or TRBD2 (6 bases each). Trimming removed 7 bases from V and 3 bases from J, with 17 bases in between. The CDR3 extends over 14 amino acids. The germline CDR1 and CDR2 sequences are SQVTM and ANQGSEA.

This clone was detected once. V gene TRBV6-6 combines with J gene TRBJ2-7; TRBD2 is a possible D gene (6 bases). Trimming took off 6 bases at V and 5 bases at J, with 20 bases between the two ends. From germline, CDR1 is MNHNY and CDR2 SVGAGI (reference sequence). CDR3 size: 15 residues. The CDR3 bases are TGTGCCAGCAGGACCCGCGACGGGAGAGGTAACGAGCAGTACTTC. As protein: CASRTRDGRGNEQYF.

The chain uses TRBV30 and TRBJ1-2; a weak D match, TRBD1 (5 bases). Trimming left V 3 bases short and J 0 bases short, with 11 bases between. The CDR3 is 14 residues long. Germline CDR1 and CDR2: GTSNPN and SVGIG (reference sequence). The CDR3, as DNA: TGTGCCTGGAGGAGTGGGGGAGCTAACTATGGCTACACCTTC. Translated, it gives CAWRSGGANYGYTF.

This chain links TRBV5-6 with TRBJ1-2; no firm D call. This CDR3 has 13 residues. V was cut by 0 bases and J by 8 bases, with 11 bases left in between. The germline gives CDR1 SGHDT, CDR2 YYEEEE. In DNA form, the CDR3 reads TGTGCCAGCAGCTTGGCCGGAGGGCAGGGCTACACCTTC. This gives the protein CASSLAGGQGYTF.

V and J are TRBV15 and TRBJ1-2; 8 bases match TRBD1. The V gene end was trimmed by 3 bases and the J gene end by 6 bases; junction bases not matched to a gene: 9. This CDR3 contains 15 residues. Germline-derived CDR1 and CDR2 are LNHNV and YYDKDF (reference sequence). The CDR3 reads CATSSGRTGIDGYTF. The CDR3 nucleotides are TGTGCCACCAGCAGTGGGAGGACAGGGATAGATGGCTACACCTTC.

The DNA of the CDR3 is TGTGCCAGCAGCTCCGTGAGGGGAGATACGCAGTATTTT. This encodes CASSSVRGDTQYF. V is TRBV7-9 and J is TRBJ2-3; D is perhaps TRBD1 or TRBD2 (5 bases each). This CDR3 has 13 amino acids. Germline V gives CDR1 SEHNR, CDR2 FQNEAQ (reference sequence). The germline V and J ends were trimmed by 4 bases and 5 bases, with 10 bases remaining between them.